Following are 8 T cell receptor beta chains from one sample sequenced in a study of cytomegalovirus exposure and HLA in healthy donors. The PCR contained 60 Vbeta and 13 Jbeta primers. Assay: immunoSEQ multiplex PCR; the TCRdb copy retains only in-frame clones and omits some. The sample lists approximately 100,000 clones; more than 75% were seen once. The sample consisted of PBMCs. The receptor set was obtained from a young woman in good health and CMV-seropositive.

V gene TRBV27 combines with J gene TRBJ2-1, with 12 nucleotides matching TRBD1. The CDR3 runs 15 residues. With 6 bases clipped from V and 6 bases from J, the junction kept 6 bases outside the gene matches. Looked up from germline, CDR1 is MNHEY and CDR2 is SMNVEV (reference sequence). CDR3 amino acids: CASRPGQGAGNEQFF. Written as DNA, the CDR3 is TGTGCCAGCAGGCCGGGACAGGGGGCTGGCAATGAGCAGTTCTTC.

The rearrangement links TRBV29-1 to TRBJ1-2; TRBD1 agrees at 7 bases. V lost 1 base and J lost 8; bases outside the gene matches: 4. The CDR3 is 12 amino acids. Per the germline V gene, CDR1 is SQVTM and CDR2 is ANQGSEA. The CDR3, as DNA: TGCAGCGTTGAAGTAGGACAGGCAGGCTACACCTTC. Amino acids: CSVEVGQAGYTF. Filled out from reference TRBV29-1 and TRBJ1-2, the complete variable domain reads SAVISQKPSRDICQRGTSLTIQCQVDSQVTMMFWYRQQPGQSLTLIATANQGSEATYESGFVIDKFPISRPNLTFSTLTVSNMSPEDSSIYLCSVEVGQAGYTFGSGTRLTVV.

The chain links TRBV5-8 to TRBJ2-5, with a possible D match to TRBD2 (7 bases). CDR1 SGHTS and CDR2 YDEGEE come from the germline V gene. This CDR3 has 15 amino acids. Trimming left V 7 bases short and J 5 bases short, with 21 bases between. As DNA, the CDR3 is TGTGCCAGCCCACCCTGGGGGGGGCTTTTGGAGACCCAGTACTTC. Translated: CASPPWGGLLETQYF.

The chain has TRBV30 and TRBJ2-7, with D tentatively TRBD1 (5 bases). V lost 0 bases, J lost 4 bases, and 10 bases lay in between. CDR1 is GTSNPN, CDR2 SVGIG, per germline (reference sequence). CDR3 length equals 13 residues. CDR3 protein: CAWSVGRVYEQYF. The DNA for the CDR3 is TGTGCCTGGAGTGTTGGCAGGGTTTACGAGCAGTACTTC. The full variable domain, in which reference TRBV30 and TRBJ2-7 provide the parts outside the CDR3, is SQTIHQWPATLVQPVGSPLSLECTVEGTSNPNLYWYRQAAGRGLQLLFYSVGIGQISSEVPQNLSASRPQDRQFILSSKKLLLSDSGFYLCAWSVGRVYEQYFGPGTRLTVT.

The chain recombines TRBV2 with TRBJ2-7, with D uncertain. The CDR3 has 14 residues. Germline CDR1 is SNHLY and CDR2 is FYNNEI. Between the trimmed V and J ends, which lost 4 bases and 0 bases, there was a span of 10 bases. CDR3 amino acids: CASSASQASYEQYF. The DNA for the CDR3 is TGTGCCAGCAGTGCTTCCCAGGCCTCCTACGAGCAGTACTTC.

The rearrangement links TRBV5-1 to TRBJ2-5, with D hard to call. This CDR3 contains 14 residues. Germline lookup yields CDR1 SGHRS and CDR2 YFSETQ. V shed 4 bases and J shed 2 bases, with 12 bases lying between them. CDR3 amino acids: CASSLEVSQETQYF. In nucleotides, the CDR3 is TGCGCCAGCAGCCTTGAGGTCTCACAAGAGACCCAGTACTTC.

Of note for this clone: A junction boundary mismatches the germline segment, possibly from a read error. V and J are TRBV28 and TRBJ2-1; D might be TRBD2 (6 bases). The CDR3 runs 11 residues. Germline CDR1 is MDHEN and CDR2 is SYDVKM. CDR3 in DNA: TGTGCCAGCAGCCCTGGGGACTGGTTTGTCTTC. This encodes CASSPGDWFVF.

The genes are TRBV6-1 and TRBJ1-1, with 7 bases matching TRBD1. The germline V gene has CDR1 MNHNS and CDR2 SASEGT. V gave up 3 bases and J gave up 0 bases; unmatched junction bases: 7. CDR3 length: 16 amino acids. CDR3 in DNA: TGTGCCAGCAGTGATGGAAGGGGGCCCCTGAACACTGAAGCTTTCTTT. Translating it yields CASSDGRGPLNTEAFF.